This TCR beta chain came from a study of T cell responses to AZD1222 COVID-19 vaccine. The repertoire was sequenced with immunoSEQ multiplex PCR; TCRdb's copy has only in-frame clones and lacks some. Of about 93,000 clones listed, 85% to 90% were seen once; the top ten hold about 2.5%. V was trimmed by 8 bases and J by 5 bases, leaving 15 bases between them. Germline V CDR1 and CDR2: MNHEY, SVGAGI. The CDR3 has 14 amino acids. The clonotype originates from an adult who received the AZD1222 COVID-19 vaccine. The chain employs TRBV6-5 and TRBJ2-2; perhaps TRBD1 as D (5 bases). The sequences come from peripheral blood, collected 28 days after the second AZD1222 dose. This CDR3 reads CASQGISLTGELFF. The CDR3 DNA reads TGTGCCAGCCAGGGTATCAGCCTAACCGGGGAGCTGTTTTTT.